Reported below is one TCR beta chain. Its antigen is not known. The data were obtained in a study of cytomegalovirus exposure and HLA in healthy donors. Study-level results: Earlier analysis found most TCR beta V segments productive about 87% or about 30% of the time. Certain indistinguishable V segments, among them TRBV6-2 and TRBV6-3, were excluded.

Germline CDR1 and CDR2: LGHNA and YNFKEQ. The CDR3 consists of 15 residues. With 1 base removed from V and 11 bases from J, the gap between germline ends came to 20 bases. The PCR used 60 Vbeta and 13 Jbeta primers. Measured with immunoSEQ multiplex PCR; TCRdb has only the in-frame clones, and not every one. The sample has 150,000 to 180,000 clones; less than 80% are singletons. Sequencing input: PBMCs. The rearrangement links TRBV4-2 to TRBJ2-5; D may be TRBD1 (6 bases). This clonotype originated in a man younger than 40 in good health and CMV-seronegative. Here the CDR3 DNA reads TGTGCCAGCAGCCAAGGTCACAGGGCCGCTAATGAGCAGTACTTC. Protein product: CASSQGHRAANEQYF.